The clone carrying this T cell receptor beta chain has only a few counts. CDR1 SGHRS and CDR2 YFSETQ come from the germline V gene. The CDR3 loop spans 14 amino acids. V was cut by 4 bases and J by 4 bases, with 12 bases left in between. This sample was included in a study of blood T cell repertoires in COVID-19. Across the whole study: The United States, Italy and Spain supplied acute and convalescent COVID-19 samples. From T cells, B-cell-depleted T cells, or PBMCs came the material, which was cDNA or gDNA.

Clones were sequenced by immunoSEQ multiplex PCR, and TCRdb holds only the in-frame ones, with some missing. The sample consists of 250,000 to 350,000 clones, about 80% of them appearing once. The V call is TRBV5-1, the J call TRBJ1-5; tentatively, D is TRBD1 (6 bases). The sample was peripheral blood. This TCR was sampled from a person aged 65 to 85 with COVID-19, enrolled during active disease. CDR3: CASSDGTNNQPQHF. DNA for the CDR3: TGCGCCAGCAGCGACGGGACAAATAATCAGCCCCAGCATTTT.